This T cell receptor (beta chain) was captured by sequencing in a study of blood T cells in healthy people across ages. Study-level information: About one barcoded beta molecule was captured per two T cells (by template switching).

Primed by a sample-barcoded 5' primer and a J-beta primer mix, a second PCR proceeded for roughly 6 to 12 cycles. One entry per CDR3 protein, called by TCRdb with MiXCR from the 5' RACE reads. The sample holds over a million distinct CDR3 sequences, roughly 43% seen once. Germline assignment: CDR1 SGHDT and CDR2 YYEEEE. CDR3 size: 14 residues. The study recruited healthy Caucasian donors from Russia who were aged roughly 6 to 100. This clonotype was seen a handful of times. This sequence was found in a young woman in good health. V and J are TRBV5-6 and TRBJ2-5; TRBD1 aligns across 9 bases. The J call is in doubt because the DNA end fits TRBJ2-7 better. Sample: blood. The CDR3 DNA follows: TGTGCCAGCAGTTCCGGGACAGGGTTTAACGAGCAGTACTTC. This codes for CASSSGTGFNEQYF.